These 14 T cell receptor beta chains were all obtained from the same sample, sequenced in a study of T cell responses to AZD1222 COVID-19 vaccine. TCRdb's table, derived via immunoSEQ multiplex PCR, lists solely in-frame clones and lacks some. Among some 110,000 clones listed, 90% were seen once. Sequencing used peripheral blood, obtained 28 days after the second AZD1222 dose. Receptors were obtained from an adult who received the AZD1222 COVID-19 vaccine.

V usage is TRBV10-2 and J usage is TRBJ2-5; 13 positions match TRBD2. The length of the CDR3 is 16 residues. J was trimmed by 5 bases and V by 4 bases; bases with no gene match: 7. CDR1 and CDR2 (germline): WSHSY, SAAADI. CDR3 sequence: CASSVPGTSGEETQYF. DNA for the CDR3: TGCGCCAGCAGTGTGCCCGGGACTAGCGGGGAGGAGACCCAGTACTTC.

The chain carries TRBV5-1 and TRBJ2-7; tentatively, D is TRBD2 (6 bases). The germline V gene has CDR1 SGHRS and CDR2 YFSETQ. V was shortened by 2 bases and J by 8 bases, with 17 bases between the two germline ends. The CDR3 length is 14 residues. CDR3 in amino acids: CASSFEGTERQQYF. CDR3 sequence (DNA): TGCGCCAGCAGCTTCGAGGGGACTGAACGACAGCAGTACTTC.

This clone has only one observation. V gene TRBV21-1 combines with J gene TRBJ1-4; the table's TRBD1 call for D was not verified on the DNA. TRBV21-1 is described as a pseudogene. The CDR3 consists of 16 residues. Written as DNA, the CDR3 is TGTGCCAGCAGCAAAGCCGAGGACAGGAAAAATGAAAAACTGTTTTTT. It encodes CASSKAEDRKNEKLFF.

The J gene is TRBJ2-7, the V gene TRBV10-3; TRBD1 agrees at 7 bases. The junction had 5 bases not matched to a gene; V was cut back by 0 bases and J by 0 bases. The CDR3 spans 16 residues. The germline gives CDR1 ENHRY, CDR2 SYGVKD. Here the CDR3 DNA reads TGTGCCATCAGTGAGTCCCGGACAGGTCCCTCCTACGAGCAGTACTTC. It codes for CAISESRTGPSYEQYF.

V and J are TRBV2 and TRBJ1-6, with D perhaps matching TRBD1 (5 bases). The CDR3 totals 14 residues. V was pared by 7 bases and J by 7 bases, with 14 bases between. Germline CDR1 and CDR2: SNHLY and FYNNEI. CDR3 sequence (DNA): TGTGCCAGCAATGGGGGGATTTCAAATTCACCCCTCCACTTT. Amino acids: CASNGGISNSPLHF.

The chain carries TRBV3-1 (or the pseudogene TRBV3-2) and TRBJ2-7; 11 nucleotides align to TRBD2. Germline values: CDR1 LGHDT, CDR2 YNNKEL (reference sequence). With 3 bases clipped from V and 0 bases from J, the junction kept 7 bases outside the gene matches. This CDR3 region has 17 residues. The CDR3 bases are TGTGCCAGCAGCCAGACTACTAGCGGGGGAGCCTCCTACGAGCAGTACTTC. This sequence encodes CASSQTTSGGASYEQYF.

The chain recombines TRBV10-3 with TRBJ1-4; D unresolved. This CDR3 contains 14 residues. Between the trimmed V and J ends, which lost 3 bases and 6 bases, there was a span of 11 bases. Germline assignment: CDR1 ENHRY and CDR2 SYGVKD. The CDR3 sequence: CAISDVGRDEKLFF. The CDR3 DNA is TGTGCCATCAGTGATGTAGGGAGAGATGAAAAACTGTTTTTT.

The chain recombines TRBV30 with TRBJ1-5, with D tentatively TRBD1 (5 bases). The CDR3 loop spans 14 amino acids. The V gene's germline CDR1 is GTSNPN and CDR2 SVGIG (reference sequence). Deletions cut 0 bases from V and 5 bases from J, with 11 bases between. The CDR3 bases are TGTGCCTGGAGTGTCGACAGCATCTATCAGCCCCAGCATTTT. Its translation is CAWSVDSIYQPQHF.

Written as DNA, the CDR3 is TGTGCCAGCTCACCCCACAGGGAAGTGAACACTGAAGCTTTCTTT. This codes for CASSPHREVNTEAFF. This chain uses TRBV18 with TRBJ1-1; possible D gene TRBD1, 6 bases. This CDR3 is built from 15 residues. With 3 bases removed from V and 0 bases from J, the gap between germline ends came to 11 bases. The germline gives CDR1 KGHSH, CDR2 LQKENI. Using reference TRBV18 and TRBJ1-1 for the parts outside the CDR3, the full variable domain is NAGVMQNPRHLVRRRGQEARLRCSPMKGHSHVYWYRQLPEEGLKFMVYLQKENIIDESGMPKERFSAEFPKEGPSILRIQQVVRGDSAAYFCASSPHREVNTEAFFGQGTRLTVV.

This rearrangement joins TRBV19 to TRBJ2-5, with TRBD1 identical over 8 bases. The J segment lost 3 bases and the V segment lost 3 bases, leaving 9 bases of the junction unmatched. Germline V gives CDR1 LNHDA, CDR2 SQIVND (reference sequence). This CDR3 spans 16 amino acids. CDR3 in DNA: TGTGCCAGTAGTATCTTGCAGGGGGCGAGAAAAGAGACCCAGTACTTC. Its translation: CASSILQGARKETQYF.

This rearrangement joins TRBV7-2 to TRBJ2-3, with a possible D match to TRBD2 (5 bases). The V end lost 0 bases, the J end lost 0 bases, and 7 bases lay between the germline ends. Germline V gene data show CDR1 as SGHTA and CDR2 as FQGNSA. This CDR3 region has 15 residues. DNA of the CDR3: TGTGCCAGCAGCTTAGCCAGGACTAGCACAGATACGCAGTATTTT. This gives the protein CASSLARTSTDTQYF.

The genes are TRBV4-2 and TRBJ1-2; D is uncertain. Trimming left V 0 bases short and J 3 bases short, with 14 bases between. Germline V gives CDR1 LGHNA, CDR2 YNFKEQ. This CDR3 contains 16 residues. The CDR3 DNA reads as TGTGCCAGCAGCCAAGATCGGAGGACTAGGGACTATGGCTACACCTTC. This codes for CASSQDRRTRDYGYTF.

The chain employs TRBV2 and TRBJ2-1; unclear D gene. The CDR3 spans 11 residues. CDR1 is SNHLY, CDR2 FYNNEI, per germline. With 9 bases removed from V and 5 bases from J, the gap between germline ends came to 8 bases. For the CDR3, the DNA is TGTGCCAGTACTCTGGACAATGAGCAGTTCTTC. Its protein product is CASTLDNEQFF.

Written as DNA, the CDR3 is TGTGCCAGCAGGACCCAAGGCGGCCTCCAAGCCACCCAGTACTTC. It yields the protein CASRTQGGLQATQYF. The chain employs TRBV27 and TRBJ2-5; D gene uncertain. The germline V gene has CDR1 MNHEY and CDR2 SMNVEV (reference sequence). The CDR3 totals 15 residues. V lost 6 bases to trimming and J lost 8 bases, with 22 bases between them.